This T cell receptor (beta chain) emerged from a study of blood T cell repertoires in COVID-19. Study in general: T cells, B-cell-depleted T cells, or PBMCs supplied cDNA or gDNA.

Data came from immunoSEQ multiplex PCR; TCRdb stores just in-frame clones and leaves some out. The repertoire holds approximately 200,000 clones, with around 84% as singletons. CDR3 length: 14 residues. V dropped 2 bases and J dropped 2 bases, with 6 bases sitting between them. Germline V gene sequence: CDR1 MDHEN, CDR2 SYDVKM. The sequencing sample was made of peripheral blood. This sequence joins TRBV28 and TRBJ1-4; no firm D call. The TCR comes from a man between 40 and 49 years old with acute or convalescent COVID-19. This CDR3 is CASSLIRTNEKLFF. CDR3 sequence (DNA): TGTGCCAGCAGTTTAATCCGGACTAATGAAAAACTGTTTTTT.